The 12 T cell receptor beta chains below come from one sample, sequenced in a study of response to subunit inactivated influenza vaccine. MiXCR, run by TCRdb on the RT-PCR reads, gives a single entry per CDR3 protein. The sample holds about 780,000 distinct CDR3 sequences, less than 20% seen once. Sample: PBMCs from blood, taken more than 4 days after vaccination. These receptors all come from a man in his fifties or sixties who received an inactivated influenza vaccine.

V and J are TRBV27 and TRBJ1-5; 8 bases line up with TRBD1. Germline-derived CDR1 and CDR2 are MNHEY and SMNVEV (reference sequence). This CDR3 contains 16 residues. With V trimmed by 3 bases and J by 3 bases, 7 bases remained unmatched. In DNA, the CDR3 is TGTGCCAGCAGTTTCGTCGGACAGGGAAACAATCAGCCCCAGCATTTT. Translation: CASSFVGQGNNQPQHF.

The chain has TRBV19 and TRBJ2-3; 12 positions match TRBD1. Germline loops: CDR1 LNHDA, CDR2 SQIVND (reference sequence). The J segment lost 0 bases and the V segment lost 3 bases, leaving 7 bases of the junction unmatched. The CDR3 is 18 amino acids. CDR3 nucleotides: TGTGCCAGTAGTATCCGGGACAGGGGGCGCGTGAGCACAGATACGCAGTATTTT. This encodes CASSIRDRGRVSTDTQYF.

This clonotype was found many times. This chain connects TRBV20-1 to TRBJ2-7, with 10 bases lining up with TRBD1. The V and J ends lost 4 bases and 0 bases, in that order; junction bases with no gene match: 9. CDR3 length: 16 amino acids. The germline gives CDR1 DFQATT, CDR2 SNEGSKA (reference sequence). The CDR3 DNA reads as TGCAGTGCTACCCCTCCGGGACAGGGGTACTCCTACGAGCAGTACTTC. Translating it yields CSATPPGQGYSYEQYF.

The table lists this clonotype with a few counts. The chain recombines TRBV16 with TRBJ1-3; D is unresolved. Germline values: CDR1 KGHSY, CDR2 FQNENV. The CDR3 extends over 13 amino acids. The V end was cut by 2 bases, the J end by 1 base, with 3 bases between. In DNA, the CDR3 is TGTGCCAGCAGCCAAAGATCTGGAAACACCATATATTTT. This translates into CASSQRSGNTIYF.

This chain connects TRBV7-7 to TRBJ2-2; 8 bases are shared with TRBD2. Trimming removed 3 bases from V and 7 bases from J; junction bases left unmatched: 4. Germline CDR1 and CDR2: SSHAT and FNYEAQ (reference sequence). The CDR3 length is 14 residues. The CDR3 protein is CASSFGTRNGELFF. The CDR3 DNA reads TGTGCCAGCAGCTTTGGGACTAGAAACGGGGAGCTGTTTTTT. The complete variable domain, with remaining parts taken from reference TRBV7-7 and TRBJ2-2, reads GAGVSQSPRYKVTKRGQDVTLRCDPISSHATLYWYQQALGQGPEFLTYFNYEAQPDKSGLPSDRFSAERPEGSISTLTIQRTEQRDSAMYRCASSFGTRNGELFFGEGSRLTVL.

This chain joins TRBV29-1 and TRBJ1-2, with 8 bases aligning to TRBD1. The CDR3 sequence is 15 residues long. V lost 6 bases to trimming and J lost 4 bases; unmatched junction nucleotides: 13. The germline CDR1 and CDR2 sequences are SQVTM and ANQGSEA. CDR3 in DNA: TGCAGCGTAGCGGGACAGGCGACCAACACCTATGGCTACACCTTC. Translating gives CSVAGQATNTYGYTF.

This CDR3 is CASSQGLYVPEAFF. CDR3 DNA sequence: TGCGCCAGCAGCCAAGGACTTTATGTCCCTGAAGCTTTCTTT. V usage is TRBV4-3 and J usage is TRBJ1-1; no clear D. Trimming took 1 base from V and 6 from J, leaving 12 bases between them. The CDR3 sequence is 14 residues long. Germline-derived CDR1 and CDR2 are LGHNA and YSLEER.

This clonotype is a singleton in its sample. This rearrangement joins TRBV7-9 to TRBJ2-1, with 11 positions matching TRBD1. Germline CDR1 SEHNR, CDR2 FQNEAQ (reference sequence). With V trimmed by 1 base and J by 8 bases, 7 bases remained unmatched. This CDR3 has 16 residues. This CDR3 is CASSLVSWTGGHEQFF. The CDR3 region has the DNA TGTGCCAGCAGCTTAGTAAGCTGGACAGGGGGCCATGAGCAGTTCTTC.

This clonotype was observed at least ten times. The chain couples TRBV5-1 to TRBJ2-7; 9 bases agree with TRBD1. Per germline, CDR1 SGHRS and CDR2 YFSETQ. The CDR3 is made up of 13 amino acids. J was trimmed by 3 bases and V by 4 bases; bases with no gene match: 2. The CDR3 loop reads CASSGGQGYEQYF. CDR3 nucleotide sequence: TGCGCCAGCAGCGGGGGACAGGGCTACGAGCAGTACTTC.

This CDR3 reads CASSPDTSGRTDTQYF. The CDR3 bases are TGCGCCAGCAGCCCCGATACTAGCGGGAGAACAGATACGCAGTATTTT. The chain couples TRBV5-1 to TRBJ2-3; 11 bases fit TRBD2. Germline-derived CDR1 and CDR2 are SGHRS and YFSETQ. Germline trimming cut 4 bases from V and 3 bases from J; bases unmatched to any gene: 7. This CDR3 region has 16 residues. The variable domain in full, with the rest retrieved from reference TRBV5-1 and TRBJ2-3, is KAGVTQTPRYLIKTRGQQVTLSCSPISGHRSVSWYQQTPGQGLQFLFEYFSETQRNKGNFPGRFSGRQFSNSRSEMNVSTLELGDSALYLCASSPDTSGRTDTQYFGPGTRLTVL.

This sequence joins TRBV15 and TRBJ2-1, with a possible D match to TRBD1 (5 bases). Germline V gene lookup returns CDR1 LNHNV and CDR2 YYDKDF (reference sequence). The CDR3 consists of 14 residues. The ends were cut back, 0 bases at V and 8 bases at J, with 11 bases in the middle. This CDR3 is CATSRDDSVYEQFF. DNA of the CDR3: TGTGCCACCAGCAGAGATGACAGCGTCTATGAGCAGTTCTTC.

Many counts were recorded for this clonotype. The V and J genes are TRBV29-1 and TRBJ2-7; D is undetermined. V lost 4 bases and J 3 bases, leaving 7 bases between the germline ends. The germline V gene encodes CDR1 SQVTM and CDR2 ANQGSEA. This CDR3 comprises 11 residues. CDR3 protein: CSVGSNYEQYF. Written as DNA, the CDR3 is TGCAGCGTTGGCTCTAACTACGAGCAGTACTTC.